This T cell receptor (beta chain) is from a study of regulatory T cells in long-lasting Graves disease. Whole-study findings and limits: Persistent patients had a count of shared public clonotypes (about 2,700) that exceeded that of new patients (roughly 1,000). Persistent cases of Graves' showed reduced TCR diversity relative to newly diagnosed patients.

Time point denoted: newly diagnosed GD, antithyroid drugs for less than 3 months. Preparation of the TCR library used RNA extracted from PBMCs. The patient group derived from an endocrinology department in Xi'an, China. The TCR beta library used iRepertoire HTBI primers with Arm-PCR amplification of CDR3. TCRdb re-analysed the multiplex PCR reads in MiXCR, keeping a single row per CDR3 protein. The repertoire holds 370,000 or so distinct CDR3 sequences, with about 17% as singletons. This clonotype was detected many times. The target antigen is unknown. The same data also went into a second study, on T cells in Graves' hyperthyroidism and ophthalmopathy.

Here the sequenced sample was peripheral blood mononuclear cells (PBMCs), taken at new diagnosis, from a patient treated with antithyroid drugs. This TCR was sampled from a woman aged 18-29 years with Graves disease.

The DNA of the CDR3 is TGTGCCAGCATCCCCTCGGCGGGACAGGGGGCAGTCGGAGCTTTCTTT. Translating it yields CASIPSAGQGAVGAFF. This rearrangement joins TRBV12-3 or TRBV12-4 to TRBJ1-1; 12 bases map to TRBD1. The ends lost 7 bases at V and 10 bases at J; junction bases unmatched: 16. This CDR3 has 16 amino acids.